These 8 T cell receptor beta chains came from one sample sequenced in a study of T cells in Graves' hyperthyroidism and ophthalmopathy. Regions amplified from RNA transcripts were the TCR beta CDR3 regions. The TCR CDR3 first-round RT-PCR relied on the HTBI primer set. TCRdb re-analysed the multiplex PCR reads in MiXCR, keeping a single row per CDR3 protein. This sample carries fewer than 550,000 distinct CDR3 sequences, approximately 14% of them seen once, and the ten largest clones take around 7.3%. Sequenced sample: blood. These receptors originate from a woman between 18 and 30 years old with Graves' hyperthyroidism.

This clonotype was detected ten times or more. V gene TRBV12-3 or TRBV12-4 combines with J gene TRBJ2-5, with D possibly TRBD2 on 6 matching bases. V was pared by 5 bases and J by 1 base, with 20 bases between. This CDR3 spans 17 amino acids. The CDR3 loop is CASSPGLHGRSQETQYF. In DNA form, the CDR3 reads TGTGCCAGCAGTCCGGGACTCCACGGACGGTCCCAAGAGACCCAGTACTTC.

This clonotype was counted once. The chain has TRBV10-2 and TRBJ2-7; 8 bases agree with TRBD1. Trimming took 2 bases from V and 5 from J; bases not matched to a gene: 8. CDR1 is WSHSY, CDR2 SAAADI, per germline. The length of the CDR3 is 15 residues. The CDR3 spells CASSEPPRGRDEQYF. As DNA, the CDR3 is TGCGCCAGCAGTGAGCCTCCCAGGGGGCGGGACGAGCAGTACTTC.

This clonotype was counted a few times. This sequence joins TRBV5-1 and TRBJ2-1; TRBD2 might be the D (6 bases). The germline CDR1 and CDR2 sequences are SGHRS and YFSETQ. V shed 4 bases and J shed 7 bases, with 18 bases lying between them. This CDR3 region has 15 residues. As DNA, the CDR3 is TGCGCCAGCAGCGTGGGGACTTCCACCGGGAATGAGCAGTTCTTC. Translation: CASSVGTSTGNEQFF.

The J gene is TRBJ2-5, the V gene TRBV18, with D possibly matching TRBD2 (6 bases). The germline CDR1 and CDR2 sequences are KGHSH and LQKENI. This CDR3 region has 14 residues. Trimming removed 3 bases from V and 4 bases from J, with 12 bases in between. The chain's CDR3 is CASSPVLAIETQYF. DNA for the CDR3: TGTGCCAGCTCACCGGTACTAGCAATAGAGACCCAGTACTTC. Full variable domain (remainder filled in from reference TRBV18 and TRBJ2-5): NAGVMQNPRHLVRRRGQEARLRCSPMKGHSHVYWYRQLPEEGLKFMVYLQKENIIDESGMPKERFSAEFPKEGPSILRIQQVVRGDSAAYFCASSPVLAIETQYFGPGTRLLVL.

As regards this clonotype: The CDR3 does not end in the conserved phenylalanine or tryptophan, so this is likely a read error. V gene TRBV6-2 or TRBV6-3 combines with J gene TRBJ1-4; unclear D gene. This CDR3 contains 16 residues. Trimming removed 5 bases from V and 8 bases from J, with 21 bases in between. CDR1 and CDR2 from the germline V gene are MNHEY and SVGEGT. The CDR3 protein is CASSATTSGGREKLFS. In DNA, the CDR3 is TGTGCCAGCAGTGCAACCACGTCCGGTGGTAGAGAAAAACTGTTTTCT.

The chain uses TRBV2 and TRBJ2-5, with TRBD1 identical over 9 bases. CDR1 and CDR2 from the germline V gene are SNHLY and FYNNEI. The V gene end was trimmed by 11 bases and the J gene end by 1 base; junction bases not matched to a gene: 11. The length of the CDR3 is 15 residues. CDR3 nucleotides: TGTGCCTTTAAACTCGGGACAGGGACCCAAGAGACCCAGTACTTC. This sequence encodes CAFKLGTGTQETQYF.

J is TRBJ1-6 and V is TRBV2; D is undetermined. The CDR3 extends over 15 amino acids. The V and J ends lost 3 bases and 2 bases respectively, with 8 bases between them. Per the germline V gene, CDR1 is SNHLY and CDR2 is FYNNEI. The CDR3 sequence: CASSDAVTYNSPLHF. CDR3 in DNA: TGTGCCAGCAGTGACGCAGTTACCTATAATTCACCCCTCCACTTT.

The table lists this clonotype with many counts. This chain links TRBV28 with TRBJ2-7, with 9 bases that match TRBD2. The CDR3 totals 17 residues. The V segment lost 8 bases and the J segment 4 bases; nucleotides outside the gene matches: 18. Germline V gene sequence: CDR1 MDHEN, CDR2 SYDVKM. In DNA form, the CDR3 reads TGTGCCAGCTGGGGGGTTAGCGGGAGCCCCCGGGGATACGAGCAGTACTTC. Protein: CASWGVSGSPRGYEQYF. Supplemented by reference TRBV28 and TRBJ2-7, the full variable domain reads DVKVTQSSRYLVKRTGEKVFLECVQDMDHENMFWYRQDPGLGLRLIYFSYDVKMKEKGDIPEGYSVSREKKERFSLILESASTNQTSMYLCASWGVSGSPRGYEQYFGPGTRLTVT.